Listed below are T cell receptor beta chains from one sample, sequenced in a study of OX40 agonist ivuxolimab in advanced cancers. Profiling relied on immunoSEQ multiplex PCR, and the TCRdb table lists in-frame clones only, not all of them. The table has about 76,000 clones, approximately 85% seen once; the top ten hold approximately 0.65%. Sequencing was performed on CD4+ or CD8+ T cells sorted from blood, taken in a trial of the OX40 agonist ivuxolimab. The receptors were gathered from an adult with an advanced solid tumor such as melanoma, head and neck, liver or kidney cancer. Both conserved end residues are part of each CDR3. A D gene is named only where the DNA matches it firmly. The size field is filled for only some rows; it gives once, few, many or a size class.

j_call,v_call,clone_size,d_call,cdr3_nt,cdr3_aa
TRBJ1-2,TRBV5-6,.,.,TGTGCCAGCAGCTTGGCCGGGGGGCCCGGCTACACCTTC,CASSLAGGPGYTF
TRBJ2-7,TRBV7-2,.,TRBD1,TGTGCCAGCAGTATCGGGACAGGTCGCGAGCAGTACTTC,CASSIGTGREQYF
TRBJ2-2,TRBV25-1,.,TRBD1,TGTGCCAGCAGTGAGAGGAGACAGGGTGGTTACGGGGAGCTGTTTTTT,CASSERRQGGYGELFF
TRBJ2-7,TRBV6-1,few,TRBD1,TGTGCCAGCAGGATGACAGGGCCCTACGAGCAGTACTTC,CASRMTGPYEQYF
TRBJ1-5,TRBV19,.,TRBD1,TGTGCCAGTACCCCGGGACAGGGGGCTTTCAATCAGCCCCAGCATTTT,CASTPGQGAFNQPQHF
TRBJ1-2,TRBV5-4,.,TRBD1,TGTGCCAGCAGCTTGCCCAGGACAGGGAATGGCTACACCTTC,CASSLPRTGNGYTF
TRBJ1-3,TRBV9,.,TRBD1,TGTGCCAGCAGCGCGGGGACAGATAGAAACACCATATATTTT,CASSAGTDRNTIYF
TRBJ2-2,TRBV6-1,.,.,TGTGCCAGCAGTTGGGGCGGATCCACCCCCGAAGAGCTGTTTTTT,CASSWGGSTPEELFF
TRBJ2-3,TRBV7-3,.,.,TGTGCCAGCAGCACGGGACCGGGAAGTGAGGATACGCAGTATTTT,CASSTGPGSEDTQYF
TRBJ2-5,TRBV7-2,.,TRBD1,TGTGCCAGCAGCTTCGTGGGACAGCGTCAAGAGACCCAGTACTTC,CASSFVGQRQETQYF
TRBJ1-5,TRBV19,.,.,TGTGCCAGTAATCAGGAATCTCTAAGCAATCAGCCCCAGCATTTT,CASNQESLSNQPQHF
TRBJ2-7,TRBV5-1,.,TRBD2,TGCGCCAGCAGCGCGGCGGGGGGGAGTTACGAGCAGTACTTC,CASSAAGGSYEQYF
TRBJ2-5,TRBV11-1,.,TRBD1,TGTGCCAGCAGCTTGGGTCCAGGGGGTATAAGCCAAGAGACCCAGTACTTC,CASSLGPGGISQETQYF
TRBJ1-2,TRBV6-6,.,.,TGTGCCAGCAGTTACTCGACCTATGGCTACACCTTC,CASSYSTYGYTF
TRBJ1-6,TRBV2,few,.,TGTGCCAGCAAGCCCCCGGGATCCTATAATTCACCCCTCCACTTT,CASKPPGSYNSPLHF
TRBJ2-1,TRBV5-1,.,.,TGCGCCAGCAGCCCCCGTCCGGTAGCGAGCTCCTACAATGAGCAGTTCTTC,CASSPRPVASSYNEQFF
TRBJ2-1,TRBV5-1,.,TRBD2,TGCGCCAGCAGCTTTGCGGGGGGGCTCAATGAGCAGTTCTTC,CASSFAGGLNEQFF
TRBJ2-7,TRBV4-2,.,TRBD1,TGTGCCAGCAGCCTCAAGAGGACAGGGGGGAGCTCCTACGAGCAGTACTTC,CASSLKRTGGSSYEQYF
TRBJ2-7,TRBV2,.,.,TGTGCCAGCAGGGGGCAGCGCTCCTACGAGCAGTACTTC,CASRGQRSYEQYF
TRBJ1-1,TRBV27,.,TRBD1,TGTGCCAGCAGTTCTGGACAGGGCCCGAACACTGAAGCTTTCTTT,CASSSGQGPNTEAFF
TRBJ1-2,TRBV19,.,TRBD1,TGTGCCAGTAGTATGGGGACAGGCCGGTTGAACTATGGCTACACCTTC,CASSMGTGRLNYGYTF
TRBJ1-2,TRBV5-6,once,TRBD1,TGTGCCAGCAGCCCAATCGGACAGGGGGGGTTTGTCTATGGCTACACCTTC,CASSPIGQGGFVYGYTF
TRBJ1-2,TRBV20-1,.,.,TGCAGTGCTAGAGATAAGGGGGTCTACACCTTC,CSARDKGVYTF
TRBJ2-5,TRBV30,.,TRBD2,TGTGCCTGGAGTTTGGAGCGGGGGGGAGAGACCCAGTACTTC,CAWSLERGGETQYF
TRBJ1-1,TRBV7-9,.,.,TGTGCCAGCAGCTGGGCGGGACAGAACACTGAAGCTTTCTTT,CASSWAGQNTEAFF
TRBJ1-1,TRBV2,few,.,TGTGCCAGCAGTGAACAGGCGATGAACACTGAAGCTTTCTTT,CASSEQAMNTEAFF